Included here is one T cell receptor beta chain sequence, with context. The data stem from a study of blood T cell repertoires in COVID-19. Study context: Sample material is recorded as cDNA or gDNA derived from T cells, B-cell-depleted T cells, or PBMCs.

Authors' analysis steps: The authors estimated nucleated cell counts from reference gene primer amplification. Clones were sequenced by immunoSEQ multiplex PCR, and TCRdb holds only the in-frame ones, with some missing. The DNA gave D and trimming, while V, J and clone size come from that table. The data show 200,000 to 250,000 clones, roughly 86% seen once. The sample comprised peripheral blood. The clonotype was recovered from a woman between 50 and 59 years old with active or convalescent COVID-19.

The DNA of the CDR3 is TGCGCCAGCAGCCCGTCCGCTAGCGGGGACACCGGGGAGCTGTTTTTT. This gives the protein CASSPSASGDTGELFF. The V call is TRBV5-1, the J call TRBJ2-2; 9 nucleotides agree with TRBD2. This CDR3 is 16 amino acids long. CDR1 and CDR2 (germline): SGHRS, YFSETQ. V trimming: 4 bases; J trimming: 3 bases; junction bases outside the gene matches: 7.